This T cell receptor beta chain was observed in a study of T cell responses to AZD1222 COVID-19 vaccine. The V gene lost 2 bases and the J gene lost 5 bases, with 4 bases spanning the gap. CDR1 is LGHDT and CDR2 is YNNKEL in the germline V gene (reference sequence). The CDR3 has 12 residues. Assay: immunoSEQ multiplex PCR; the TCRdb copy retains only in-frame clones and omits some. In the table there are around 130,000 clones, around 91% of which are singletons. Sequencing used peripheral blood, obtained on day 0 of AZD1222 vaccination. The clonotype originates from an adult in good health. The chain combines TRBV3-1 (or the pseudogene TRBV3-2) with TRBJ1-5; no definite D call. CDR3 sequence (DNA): TGTGCCAGCAGCCAATTGGATCAGCCCCAGCATTTT. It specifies CASSQLDQPQHF.